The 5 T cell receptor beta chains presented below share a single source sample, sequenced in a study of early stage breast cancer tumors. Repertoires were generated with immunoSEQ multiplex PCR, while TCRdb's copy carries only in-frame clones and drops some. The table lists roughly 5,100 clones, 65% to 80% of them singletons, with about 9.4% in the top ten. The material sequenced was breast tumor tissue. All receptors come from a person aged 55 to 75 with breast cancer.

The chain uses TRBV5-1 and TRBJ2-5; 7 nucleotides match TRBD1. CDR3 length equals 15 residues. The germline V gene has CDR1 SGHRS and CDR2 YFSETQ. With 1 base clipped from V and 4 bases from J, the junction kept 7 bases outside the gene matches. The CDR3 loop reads CASSLMGTEGETQYF. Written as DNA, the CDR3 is TGCGCCAGCAGCTTGATGGGGACAGAGGGAGAGACCCAGTACTTC.

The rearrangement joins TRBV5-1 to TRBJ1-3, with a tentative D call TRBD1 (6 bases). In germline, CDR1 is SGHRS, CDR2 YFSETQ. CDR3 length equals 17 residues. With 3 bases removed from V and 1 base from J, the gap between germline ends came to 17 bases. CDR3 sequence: CASSSAFQGISGNTIYF. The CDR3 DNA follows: TGCGCCAGCAGCTCGGCTTTTCAGGGGATATCTGGAAACACCATATATTTT.

Here the CDR3 DNA reads TGTGCCAGCAGCTTAGAGGTTCGGACTGAAGCTTTCTTT. Translated, it gives CASSLEVRTEAFF. This sequence joins TRBV7-6 and TRBJ1-1; D call uncertain. Germline V CDR1 and CDR2: SGHVS, FNYEAQ. This CDR3 is 13 amino acids long. Trimming took 1 base from V and 5 from J, leaving 8 bases between them.

The CDR3 sequence: CASTLMGAGNSPLHF. CDR3 DNA sequence: TGCGCCAGCACATTGATGGGGGCGGGTAATTCACCCCTCCACTTT. V usage is TRBV5-1 and J usage is TRBJ1-6; perhaps TRBD1 as D (6 bases). CDR1 and CDR2 from the germline V gene are SGHRS and YFSETQ. The V gene lost 6 bases and the J gene lost 6 bases, with 16 bases spanning the gap. This CDR3 is 15 amino acids long.

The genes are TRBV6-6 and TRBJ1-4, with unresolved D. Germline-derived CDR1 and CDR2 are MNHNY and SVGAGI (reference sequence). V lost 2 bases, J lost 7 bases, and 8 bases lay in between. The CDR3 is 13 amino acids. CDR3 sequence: CASSYPSGEKLFF. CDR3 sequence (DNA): TGTGCCAGCAGTTACCCCTCCGGTGAAAAACTGTTTTTT.